Following are 3 T cell receptor beta chains from one sample sequenced in a study of quantifying T cell responses using KT2 cells. About the research overall: Reverse transcription used primers in the TCR alpha and beta constant regions.

The cDNA 3' end received a ligated oligonucleotide with a UMI. The first PCR ran 3 to 5 cycles with an equimolar RC1.1 and RC1.2 beta primer mix. MiXCR, run by TCRdb on the UMI-ligation and nested PCR reads, gives a single entry per CDR3 protein. The sample carries 40,000 to 50,000 distinct CDR3 sequences, approximately 15% recorded once. Sequencing was performed on PBMCs spiked with cells of the T cell clone KT2. These TCRs come from a human donor.

V gene TRBV21-1 combines with J gene TRBJ1-2; the D call TRBD1 from the table was never checked on the DNA. TRBV21-1 is assigned pseudogene status. The CDR3 runs to 16 residues. CDR3 sequence reads: CASVCWGYGPGTVSAF. The CDR3 coding sequence is TGTGCCAGCGTTTGCTGGGGTTACGGTCCCGGGACAGTTTCCGCTTTC.

This clonotype was recorded at least ten times. This chain joins TRBV10-3 and TRBJ2-7, with 8 bases aligning to TRBD2. Germline CDR1 ENHRY, CDR2 SYGVKD. Trimming took 6 bases from V and 0 from J; bases not matched to a gene: 7. The CDR3 totals 15 residues. The CDR3: CAISPGLAGSYEQYF. In DNA, the CDR3 is TGTGCCATCAGCCCTGGGCTAGCGGGCTCCTACGAGCAGTACTTC.

Only a few counts were recorded for this clonotype. The chain recombines TRBV11-3 with TRBJ2-5; perhaps TRBD2 as D (6 bases). The V and J ends lost 8 bases and 2 bases respectively, with 9 bases between them. The germline V gene encodes CDR1 SGHNT and CDR2 YENEEA. CDR3 length: 12 amino acids. The CDR3 nucleotides read TGTGCCAGCTCCGGGACTCAAGAGACCCAGTACTTC. Translation gives CASSGTQETQYF.